This passage covers 21 T cell receptor beta chains from one sample sequenced in a study of blood T cell repertoires in COVID-19. Sequencing used immunoSEQ multiplex PCR; TCRdb keeps in-frame clones, though not all of them. The sample records around 200,000 clones, approximately 83% being singletons. Material for sequencing was peripheral blood. These receptors all stem from a human donor with acute or convalescent COVID-19. The donor label of this sample is uncertain.

The V call is TRBV9, the J call TRBJ2-7, with 9 bases lining up with TRBD1. The CDR3 runs to 15 residues. The V segment lost 3 bases and the J segment 3 bases; nucleotides outside the gene matches: 7. Germline CDR1 is SGDLS and CDR2 is YYNGEE. The CDR3 region has the DNA TGTGCCAGCAGCGCCGGGACAGGGAACGTCTACGAGCAGTACTTC. It codes for CASSAGTGNVYEQYF.

The J gene is TRBJ1-2, the V gene TRBV6-5, with no clear D. In germline, CDR1 is MNHEY, CDR2 SVGAGI. V lost 2 bases and J lost 7, with 14 bases in between. This CDR3 spans 14 amino acids. In nucleotides, the CDR3 is TGTGCCAGCAGTTACAATGAGGGTCGAAGTGGCTACACCTTC. Protein sequence: CASSYNEGRSGYTF.

This chain links TRBV11-2 with TRBJ2-4; the match to TRBD2 covers 10 bases. The germline V gene encodes CDR1 SGHAT and CDR2 FQNNGV. The V segment lost 8 bases and the J segment 9 bases; nucleotides outside the gene matches: 13. There are 15 residues in the CDR3. CDR3 in amino acids: CASSKGGLASPIQYF. CDR3 sequence (DNA): TGTGCCAGCTCAAAGGGGGGACTAGCGAGTCCCATTCAGTACTTC.

The genes are TRBV7-9 and TRBJ2-1, with D possibly TRBD2 on 7 matching bases. The CDR3 consists of 17 residues. Per the germline V gene, CDR1 is SEHNR and CDR2 is FQNEAQ (reference sequence). V dropped 1 base and J dropped 2 bases, with 15 bases sitting between them. CDR3 in amino acids: CASSLGGGAIPYNEQFF. CDR3 sequence (DNA): TGTGCCAGCAGCTTAGGGGGGGGCGCTATCCCCTACAATGAGCAGTTCTTC.

This clone has a single count. CDR3 nucleotides: TGTGCCAGCAGCTTTACCCCCTCTGGCGGGTACTACTCCTACGAGCAGTACTTC. It yields the protein CASSFTPSGGYYSYEQYF. J is TRBJ2-7 and V is TRBV5-8, with a weak D call TRBD2 (5 bases). V was pared by 2 bases and J by 0 bases, with 21 bases between. There are 18 residues in the CDR3. Looked up from germline, CDR1 is SGHTS and CDR2 is YDEGEE.

This clone was seen a few times. This rearrangement joins TRBV7-9 to TRBJ1-4; no clear D gene. Germline V gives CDR1 SEHNR, CDR2 FQNEAQ (reference sequence). This CDR3 is 15 amino acids long. V lost 3 bases to trimming and J lost 4 bases, with 12 bases between them. The chain's CDR3 is CASSFGSQNNEKLFF. For the CDR3, the DNA is TGTGCCAGCAGCTTTGGCAGTCAGAATAATGAAAAACTGTTTTTT. Variable domain in full (rest from reference TRBV7-9 and TRBJ1-4): DTGVSQNPRHKITKRGQNVTFRCDPISEHNRLYWYRQTLGQGPEFLTYFQNEAQLEKSRLLSDRFSAERPKGSFSTLEIQRTEQGDSAMYLCASSFGSQNNEKLFFGSGTQLSVL.

This clone showed up just a few times. The V call is TRBV10-3, the J call TRBJ2-1; 7 nucleotides match TRBD2. This CDR3 has 13 residues. Germline CDR1 is ENHRY and CDR2 is SYGVKD. Trimming cost V 5 bases and J 4 bases; bases outside gene matches: 2. In DNA, the CDR3 is TGTGCCATCAGTACTAGCGAATACAATGAGCAGTTCTTC. Its protein is CAISTSEYNEQFF.

This clone was found a few times. This chain uses TRBV13 with TRBJ2-5, with 15 bases that match TRBD2. V lost 4 bases to trimming and J lost 4 bases; unmatched junction nucleotides: 7. CDR1 is PRHDT and CDR2 is FYEKMQ in the germline V gene (reference sequence). This CDR3 contains 17 residues. Here the CDR3 reads CASSSGLAGGPGETQYF. CDR3 DNA sequence: TGTGCCAGCAGCTCTGGACTAGCGGGGGGGCCAGGAGAGACCCAGTACTTC.

This clone was detected only once. The chain combines TRBV10-3 with TRBJ2-5; TRBD2 matches 10 bases. The CDR3 loop spans 15 amino acids. V dropped 4 bases and J dropped 7; count of bases not matched to a gene: 9. CDR1 is ENHRY and CDR2 is SYGVKD in the germline V gene. The CDR3 is CAISGAGGALGTQYF. In DNA, the CDR3 is TGTGCCATCAGTGGAGCGGGGGGGGCCCTAGGGACCCAGTACTTC.

In this sample, this clone turned up a few times. The chain combines TRBV2 with TRBJ1-1; 9 bases map to TRBD1. This CDR3 region has 15 residues. Per the germline V gene, CDR1 is SNHLY and CDR2 is FYNNEI. With 9 bases clipped from V and 5 bases from J, the junction kept 13 bases outside the gene matches. For the CDR3, the DNA is TGTGCCAGGACCGTCCCGGGACAGGGCAGTACTGAAGCTTTCTTT. Protein sequence: CARTVPGQGSTEAFF.

The rearrangement joins TRBV28 to TRBJ1-2; the D gene is possibly TRBD1 (6 bases). The length of the CDR3 is 13 residues. V dropped 6 bases and J dropped 8 bases, with 16 bases sitting between them. The germline CDR1 and CDR2 sequences are MDHEN and SYDVKM. In DNA form, the CDR3 reads TGTGCCAGCAGGCCACAGGGTGTGGAGGGCTACACCTTC. Its protein is CASRPQGVEGYTF.

This chain links TRBV7-9 with TRBJ2-1, with D possibly being TRBD2 (5 bases). This CDR3 region has 15 residues. V was cut by 4 bases and J by 6 bases, with 16 bases left in between. CDR1 and CDR2 (germline): SEHNR, FQNEAQ (reference sequence). CDR3 in amino acids: CASSSFGLPINEQFF. CDR3 in DNA: TGTGCCAGCAGCTCCTTCGGACTTCCAATCAATGAGCAGTTCTTC.

This chain links TRBV27 with TRBJ2-3, with 10 bases that match TRBD2. Germline-derived CDR1 and CDR2 are MNHEY and SMNVEV (reference sequence). Unmatched junction bases numbered 8, after V lost 6 bases and J lost 8 bases. CDR3 size: 14 residues. The CDR3 nucleotides are TGTGCCAGCAGAACGCTAGCGGGAGAGGTTACGCAGTATTTT. Residues: CASRTLAGEVTQYF.

The chain links TRBV21-1 to TRBJ2-7; the D call in the table, TRBD1, was not verified against the DNA. TRBV21-1 is tagged as a pseudogene. The CDR3 covers 14 residues. This CDR3 reads CASHLGGQRSEQYF. The DNA of the CDR3 is TGTGCCAGCCACCTTGGAGGACAGAGGTCCGAGCAGTACTTC.

This rearrangement joins TRBV19 to TRBJ1-3; 8 bases agree with TRBD1. Germline lookup yields CDR1 LNHDA and CDR2 SQIVND (reference sequence). J lost 4 bases, V lost 10 bases, and 15 bases had no gene match. This CDR3 contains 16 residues. The CDR3 DNA reads as TGTGCCACCCGTACGGCAGGGGGCTTACGAGGAAACACCATATATTTT. Translating it yields CATRTAGGLRGNTIYF.

Here the CDR3 DNA reads TGTGCCACCACCTGCGAGAACACCGGGGAGCTGTTTTTT. Its protein is CATTCENTGELFF. The chain carries TRBV21-1 and TRBJ2-2; TRBD2, the table's D call, was not compared with the DNA. TRBV21-1 is a documented pseudogene. CDR3 length: 13 residues.

Only a few counts were recorded for this clone. The V gene is TRBV19, the J gene TRBJ1-6; no reliable D call. V gave up 5 bases and J gave up 0 bases, with 14 bases separating them. The germline V gene encodes CDR1 LNHDA and CDR2 SQIVND (reference sequence). The CDR3 runs to 17 residues. The CDR3 loop is CASSPKSGSSYNSPLHF. In DNA, the CDR3 is TGTGCCAGTAGTCCGAAGTCGGGAAGCTCCTATAATTCACCCCTCCACTTT. The full variable domain, with the rest looked up from reference TRBV19 and TRBJ1-6, is DGGITQSPKYLFRKEGQNVTLSCEQNLNHDAMYWYRQDPGQGLRLIYYSQIVNDFQKGDIAEGYSVSREKKESFPLTVTSAQKNPTAFYLCASSPKSGSSYNSPLHFGNGTRLTVT.

This sequence joins TRBV5-1 and TRBJ2-2, with a possible D match to TRBD1 (5 bases). The CDR3 is 14 amino acids. Germline lookup yields CDR1 SGHRS and CDR2 YFSETQ. The V gene lost 6 bases and the J gene lost 0 bases, with 9 bases spanning the gap. The CDR3: CASTQGPNTGELFF. CDR3 in DNA: TGCGCCAGCACCCAGGGCCCGAACACCGGGGAGCTGTTTTTT.

This chain joins TRBV15 and TRBJ1-3; TRBD1 might be the D (5 bases). The germline gives CDR1 LNHNV, CDR2 YYDKDF (reference sequence). The length of the CDR3 is 15 residues. The ends were cut back, 0 bases at V and 1 base at J, with 7 bases in the middle. The CDR3 loop is CATSRDQGSGNTIYF. The CDR3 coding sequence is TGTGCCACCAGCAGAGATCAGGGATCTGGAAACACCATATATTTT.

This sequence joins TRBV20-1 and TRBJ2-1; 7 bases line up with TRBD1. The ends lost 5 bases at V and 13 bases at J; junction bases unmatched: 8. This CDR3 has 11 residues. CDR1 is DFQATT and CDR2 is SNEGSKA in the germline V gene (reference sequence). The DNA of the CDR3 is TGCAGTGCTGATAGACAGGGCGATCAGTTCTTC. Protein sequence: CSADRQGDQFF.

This clone was seen once. V is TRBV7-9 and J is TRBJ1-1; maybe TRBD1 (5 bases). The V gene lost 5 bases and the J gene lost 5 bases, with 15 bases spanning the gap. This CDR3 contains 14 residues. The germline V gene has CDR1 SEHNR and CDR2 FQNEAQ (reference sequence). CDR3 amino acids: CASSAGKGGTEAFF. CDR3 nucleotide sequence: TGTGCCAGCAGCGCAGGGAAGGGTGGAACTGAAGCTTTCTTT.